The source of this TCR beta chain is a study of blood T cell repertoires in COVID-19. Study context: T cells, B-cell-depleted T cells, or PBMCs provided the cDNA or gDNA that served as material.

V was trimmed by 1 base and J by 2 bases, leaving 9 bases between them. CDR1 is LGHNA, CDR2 YNFKEQ, per germline. This CDR3 region has 15 residues. Assay used: immunoSEQ multiplex PCR; TCRdb lists only in-frame clones, some missing. The data contain approximately 210,000 clones, about nine tenths of them singletons. The sequenced sample consisted of peripheral blood. The chain combines TRBV4-2 with TRBJ1-3, with no clear D. The source of this sequence is a man aged 40-49 years with acute or convalescent COVID-19. In DNA, the CDR3 is TGTGCCAGCAGCCAAGCGGTTGGTACTGGAAACACCATATATTTT. Translating gives CASSQAVGTGNTIYF.